Listed below are T cell receptor beta chains from one sample, sequenced in a study of shared clonotypes between healthy human individuals. Assay: immunoSEQ multiplex PCR; the TCRdb copy retains only in-frame clones and omits some. This sample carries about 2 million clones, less than 95% of them seen once, and the ten largest clones take about 1.1%. The sequencing input was naive CD8+ T cells sorted from blood. The receptors were gathered from a man aged 18 to 29 in good health. The CDR3 runs from the conserved cysteine through the conserved F or W. A D gene is named only where the DNA matches it firmly. Some rows have no size entry. The others give once, few or many, or a class for an expanded clone.

abundance	v_gene	d_gene	len	j_gene	CDR3aa	CDR3nt
-	TRBV9	-	14	TRBJ2-7	CASSAGRDFYEQYF	TGTGCCAGCAGCGCGGGACGGGACTTTTACGAGCAGTACTTC
-	TRBV7-9	TRBD1	15	TRBJ1-3	CASSIQGEPGNTIYF	TGTGCCAGCAGCATACAGGGGGAGCCTGGAAACACCATATATTTT
-	TRBV28	-	13	TRBJ2-1	CASSLRTYNEQFF	TGTGCCAGCAGTCTAAGGACCTACAATGAGCAGTTCTTC
-	TRBV30	TRBD1	14	TRBJ2-3	CAWTTGAGRDTQYF	TGTGCCTGGACCACAGGGGCGGGTAGAGATACGCAGTATTTT
-	TRBV10-1	TRBD2	16	TRBJ2-2	CASSAGTSGNTGELFF	TGCGCCAGCAGTGCCGGGACTAGCGGGAACACCGGGGAGCTGTTTTTT
-	TRBV23-1	TRBD1	14	TRBJ1-1	CASTTRQGNTEAFF	TGCGCCAGCACCACAAGACAGGGGAACACTGAAGCTTTCTTT
-	TRBV19	TRBD1	13	TRBJ1-1	CASSIDRGTEAFF	TGTGCCAGTAGTATCGACAGGGGGACTGAAGCTTTCTTT
-	TRBV29-1	TRBD2	15	TRBJ2-5	CSVRGGPLAEETQYF	TGCAGCGTTAGGGGTGGCCCACTAGCGGAAGAGACCCAGTACTTC
-	TRBV11-2	-	13	TRBJ2-7	CASSLATSYEQYF	TGTGCCAGCAGTCTCGCCACCTCCTACGAGCAGTACTTC
once	TRBV25-1	-	13	TRBJ1-1	CASSLGQNTEAFF	TGTGCCAGCAGTCTCGGACAGAACACTGAAGCTTTCTTT
-	TRBV13	-	17	TRBJ2-3	CASSPFGGWPSTDTQYF	TGTGCCAGCAGCCCATTCGGTGGGTGGCCTAGCACAGATACGCAGTATTTT
-	TRBV6-1	-	16	TRBJ1-5	CASSEFTVISNQPQHF	TGTGCCAGCAGTGAATTTACAGTAATTAGCAATCAGCCCCAGCATTTT
-	TRBV28	-	17	TRBJ1-5	CATIPEVGDIGNQPQHF	TGTGCCACCATCCCGGAGGTCGGCGATATCGGCAATCAGCCCCAGCATTTT
-	TRBV10-3	-	16	TRBJ1-5	CAISGGVGDRDQPQHF	TGTGCCATCAGTGGGGGAGTAGGGGATCGGGATCAGCCCCAGCATTTT
-	TRBV5-4	TRBD1	15	TRBJ2-2	CASSLGTGVTGELFF	TGTGCCAGCAGCTTGGGGACAGGGGTCACCGGGGAGCTGTTTTTT
-	TRBV11-2	-	14	TRBJ1-2	CASSLTGSYYGYTF	TGTGCCAGCAGCCTCACCGGATCCTACTATGGCTACACCTTC
-	TRBV6-5	TRBD2	15	TRBJ2-3	CASSPTSGSTDTQYF	TGTGCCAGCAGCCCGACTAGCGGGAGCACAGATACGCAGTATTTT
-	TRBV5-8	-	20	TRBJ2-6	CASSFDGSANFPSGANVLTF	TGTGCCAGCAGCTTTGATGGGTCCGCGAACTTCCCCTCTGGGGCCAACGTCCTGACTTTC
-	TRBV6-5	-	15	TRBJ2-5	CASSSAGGGRETQYF	TGTGCCAGCAGTTCCGCCGGAGGGGGGCGGGAGACCCAGTACTTC
-	TRBV5-6	-	16	TRBJ2-5	CASRFNRGHLQETQYF	TGTGCCAGCAGATTTAACCGGGGACACCTACAAGAGACCCAGTACTTC
-	TRBV7-9	-	14	TRBJ1-1	CASSAPSIGIEAFF	TGTGCCAGCAGCGCCCCATCTATCGGTATTGAAGCTTTCTTT
-	TRBV7-9	TRBD1	15	TRBJ1-3	CASSRTDREEGTIYF	TGTGCCAGCAGCCGAACCGACAGGGAAGAGGGCACCATATATTTT
-	TRBV6-5	TRBD1	15	TRBJ2-2	CASSYGTGHTGELFF	TGTGCCAGCAGTTACGGGACAGGGCACACCGGGGAGCTGTTTTTT
once	TRBV28	-	17	TRBJ2-5	CASSRNQILAEKETQYF	TGTGCCAGCAGTCGCAACCAAATACTAGCAGAGAAAGAGACCCAGTACTTC
-	TRBV19	TRBD2	16	TRBJ2-2	CASRKTSASNTGELFF	TGTGCCAGTAGGAAGACTAGCGCCTCGAACACCGGGGAGCTGTTTTTT
-	TRBV5-1	-	13	TRBJ1-2	CASSFGDNYGYTF	TGCGCCAGCAGCTTCGGAGATAACTATGGCTACACCTTC
-	TRBV7-9	TRBD2	14	TRBJ2-1	CASSISTSRVDQFF	TGTGCCAGCAGCATTTCGACTAGCCGTGTAGATCAGTTCTTC
-	TRBV11-2	-	15	TRBJ2-7	CASSPLSQTLYEQYF	TGTGCCAGCAGCCCCCTTAGCCAAACTCTCTACGAGCAGTACTTC
-	TRBV27	-	15	TRBJ1-2	CASSPWWPPIYGYTF	TGTGCCAGCAGCCCCTGGTGGCCCCCGATCTATGGCTACACCTTC
-	TRBV6-6	-	13	TRBJ2-1	CASSQGLGPEQFF	TGTGCCAGCAGCCAAGGGTTGGGGCCTGAGCAGTTCTTC
-	TRBV19	-	15	TRBJ2-7	CASSIGPFISYEQYF	TGTGCCAGTAGTATTGGGCCGTTTATCTCCTACGAGCAGTACTTC